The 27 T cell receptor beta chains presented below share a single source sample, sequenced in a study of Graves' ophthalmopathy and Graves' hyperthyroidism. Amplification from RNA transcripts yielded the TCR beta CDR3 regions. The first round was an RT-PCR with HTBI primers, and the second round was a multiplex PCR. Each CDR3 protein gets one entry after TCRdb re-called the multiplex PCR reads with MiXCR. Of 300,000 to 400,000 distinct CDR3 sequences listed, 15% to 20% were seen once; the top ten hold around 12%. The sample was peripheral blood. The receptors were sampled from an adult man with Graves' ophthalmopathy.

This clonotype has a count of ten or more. The DNA for the CDR3 is TGTGCCACCAGTGACCAGGGGACAGGGGATACAAACACTGAAGCTTTCTTT. Its protein is CATSDQGTGDTNTEAFF. J is TRBJ1-1 and V is TRBV24-1; TRBD1 agrees at 10 bases. Losses at the gene ends were 4 bases for V and 2 bases for J; bases not matched to a gene: 9. The CDR3 sequence is 17 residues long. Germline V gives CDR1 KGHDR, CDR2 SFDVKD.

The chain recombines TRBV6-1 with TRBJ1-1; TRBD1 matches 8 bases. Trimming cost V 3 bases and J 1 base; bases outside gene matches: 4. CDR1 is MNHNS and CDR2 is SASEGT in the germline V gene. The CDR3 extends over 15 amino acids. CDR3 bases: TGTGCCAGCAGTGATCTTGACAGGGGGAACACTGAAGCTTTCTTT. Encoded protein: CASSDLDRGNTEAFF.

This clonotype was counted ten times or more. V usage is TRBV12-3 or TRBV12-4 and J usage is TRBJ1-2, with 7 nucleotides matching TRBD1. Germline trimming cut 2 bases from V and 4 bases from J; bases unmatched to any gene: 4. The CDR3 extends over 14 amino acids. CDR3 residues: CASSLSTGRYGYTF. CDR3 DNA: TGTGCCAGCAGTTTATCGACAGGGCGCTATGGCTACACCTTC.

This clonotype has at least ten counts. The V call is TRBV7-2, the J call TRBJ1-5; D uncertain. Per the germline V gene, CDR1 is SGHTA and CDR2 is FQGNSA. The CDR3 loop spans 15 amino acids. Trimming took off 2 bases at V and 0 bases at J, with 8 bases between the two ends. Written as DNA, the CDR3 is TGTGCCAGCAGCTTATGGTGGGGTAGCAATCAGCCCCAGCATTTT. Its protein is CASSLWWGSNQPQHF.

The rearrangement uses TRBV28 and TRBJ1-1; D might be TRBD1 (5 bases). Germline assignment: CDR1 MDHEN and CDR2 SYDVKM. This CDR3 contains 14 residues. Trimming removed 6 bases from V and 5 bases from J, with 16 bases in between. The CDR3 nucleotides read TGTGCCAGCAGAGGGGCCCCCCGGCAAACTGAAGCTTTCTTT. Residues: CASRGAPRQTEAFF.

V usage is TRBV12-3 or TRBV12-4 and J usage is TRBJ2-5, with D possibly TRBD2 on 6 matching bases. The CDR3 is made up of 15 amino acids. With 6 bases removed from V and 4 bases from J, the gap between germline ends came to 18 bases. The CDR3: CASSPSTWGGETQYF. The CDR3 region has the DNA TGTGCCAGCAGCCCGTCCACGTGGGGAGGAGAGACCCAGTACTTC.

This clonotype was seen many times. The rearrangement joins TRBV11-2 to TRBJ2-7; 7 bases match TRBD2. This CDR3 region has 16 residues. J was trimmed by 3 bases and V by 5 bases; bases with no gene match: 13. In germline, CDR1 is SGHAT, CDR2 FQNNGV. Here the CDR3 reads CASSRPPGLTIYEQYF. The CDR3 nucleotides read TGTGCCAGCAGCCGCCCACCGGGACTAACTATCTACGAGCAGTACTTC.

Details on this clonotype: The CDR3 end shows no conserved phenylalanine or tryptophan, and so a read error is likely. The CDR3 nucleotides are TGTGCCAGCAGCGCCCAAAGATGGGGCACTGAAGCTTTCTCT. It codes for CASSAQRWGTEAFS. This chain joins TRBV27 and TRBJ1-1; D is ambiguous. The CDR3 runs 14 residues. V lost 6 bases to trimming and J lost 4 bases, with 15 bases between them. Germline-derived CDR1 and CDR2 are MNHEY and SMNVEV (reference sequence).

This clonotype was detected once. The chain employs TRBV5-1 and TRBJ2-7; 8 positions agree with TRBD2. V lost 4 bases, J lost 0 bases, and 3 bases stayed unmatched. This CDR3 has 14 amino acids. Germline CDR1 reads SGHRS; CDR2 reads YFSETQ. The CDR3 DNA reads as TGCGCCAGCAGCATGAGCGGGAGCTCCTACGAGCAGTACTTC. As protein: CASSMSGSSYEQYF.

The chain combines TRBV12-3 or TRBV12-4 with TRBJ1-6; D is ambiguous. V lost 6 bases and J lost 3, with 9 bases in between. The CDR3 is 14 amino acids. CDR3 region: CASREGRYNSPLHF. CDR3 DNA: TGTGCCAGCAGGGAGGGTCGCTATAATTCACCCCTCCACTTT.

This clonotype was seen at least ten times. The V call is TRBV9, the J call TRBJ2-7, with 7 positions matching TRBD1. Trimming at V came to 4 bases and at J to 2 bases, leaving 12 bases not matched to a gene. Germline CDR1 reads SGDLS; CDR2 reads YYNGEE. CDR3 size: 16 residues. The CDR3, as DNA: TGTGCCAGCAGCCTGATAAGGGACAGTCGCCCCTACGAGCAGTACTTC. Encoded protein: CASSLIRDSRPYEQYF.

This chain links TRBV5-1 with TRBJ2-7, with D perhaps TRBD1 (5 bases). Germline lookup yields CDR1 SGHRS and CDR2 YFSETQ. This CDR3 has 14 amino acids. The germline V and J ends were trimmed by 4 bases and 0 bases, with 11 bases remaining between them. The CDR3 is CASSPGIISYEQYF. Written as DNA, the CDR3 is TGCGCCAGCAGCCCAGGGATCATCTCCTACGAGCAGTACTTC.

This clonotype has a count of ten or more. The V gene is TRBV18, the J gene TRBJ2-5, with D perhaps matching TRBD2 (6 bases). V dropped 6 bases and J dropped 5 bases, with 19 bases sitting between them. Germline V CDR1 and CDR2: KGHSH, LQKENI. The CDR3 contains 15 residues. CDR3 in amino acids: CASSQRGLAMETQYF. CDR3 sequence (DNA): TGTGCCAGCTCTCAACGGGGCCTAGCGATGGAGACCCAGTACTTC. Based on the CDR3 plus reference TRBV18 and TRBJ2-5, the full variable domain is NAGVMQNPRHLVRRRGQEARLRCSPMKGHSHVYWYRQLPEEGLKFMVYLQKENIIDESGMPKERFSAEFPKEGPSILRIQQVVRGDSAAYFCASSQRGLAMETQYFGPGTRLLVL.

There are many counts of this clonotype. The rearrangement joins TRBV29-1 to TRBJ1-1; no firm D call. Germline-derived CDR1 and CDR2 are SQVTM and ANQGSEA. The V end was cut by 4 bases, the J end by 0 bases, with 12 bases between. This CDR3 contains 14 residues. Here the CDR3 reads CSVVISGLNTEAFF. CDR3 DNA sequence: TGCAGCGTTGTTATTTCCGGATTGAACACTGAAGCTTTCTTT.

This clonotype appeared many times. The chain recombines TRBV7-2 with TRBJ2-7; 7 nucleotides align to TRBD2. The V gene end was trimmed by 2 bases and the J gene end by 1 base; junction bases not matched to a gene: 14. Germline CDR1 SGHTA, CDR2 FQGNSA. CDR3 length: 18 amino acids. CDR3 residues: CASSLNGVAGASSYEQYF. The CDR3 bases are TGTGCCAGCAGCTTAAACGGGGTTGCGGGAGCCTCATCCTACGAGCAGTACTTC.

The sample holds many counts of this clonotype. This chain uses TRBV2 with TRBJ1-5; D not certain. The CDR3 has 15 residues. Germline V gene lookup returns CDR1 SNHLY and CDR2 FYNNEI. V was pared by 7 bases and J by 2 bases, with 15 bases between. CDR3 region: CASTLGRWGNQPQHF. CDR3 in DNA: TGTGCCAGCACCCTGGGCCGGTGGGGCAATCAGCCCCAGCATTTT.

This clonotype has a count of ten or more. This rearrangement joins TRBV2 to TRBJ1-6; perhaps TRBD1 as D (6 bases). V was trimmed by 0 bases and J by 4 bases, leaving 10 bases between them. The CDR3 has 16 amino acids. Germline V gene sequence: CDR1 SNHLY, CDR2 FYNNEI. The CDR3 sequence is CASSEARTAYNSPLHF. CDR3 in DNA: TGTGCCAGCAGTGAAGCGCGGACAGCTTATAATTCACCCCTCCACTTT.

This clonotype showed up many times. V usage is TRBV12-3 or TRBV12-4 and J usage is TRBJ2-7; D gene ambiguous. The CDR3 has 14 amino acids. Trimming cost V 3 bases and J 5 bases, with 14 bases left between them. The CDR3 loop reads CASSFSSARDEQYF. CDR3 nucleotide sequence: TGTGCCAGCAGTTTTAGTTCGGCAAGGGACGAGCAGTACTTC.

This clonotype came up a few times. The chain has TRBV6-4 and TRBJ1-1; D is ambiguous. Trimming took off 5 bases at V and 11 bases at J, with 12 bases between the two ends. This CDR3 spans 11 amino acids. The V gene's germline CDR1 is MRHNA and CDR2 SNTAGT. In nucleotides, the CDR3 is TGTGCCAGCAGTTATTTAGGGTTGGCTTTCTTT. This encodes CASSYLGLAFF.

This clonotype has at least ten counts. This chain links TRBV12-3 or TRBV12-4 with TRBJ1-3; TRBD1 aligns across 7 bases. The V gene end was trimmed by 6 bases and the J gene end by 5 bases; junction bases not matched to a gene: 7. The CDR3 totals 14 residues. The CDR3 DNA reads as TGTGCCAGCAGACACCCGGGACAGAGAAACACCATATATTTT. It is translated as CASRHPGQRNTIYF.

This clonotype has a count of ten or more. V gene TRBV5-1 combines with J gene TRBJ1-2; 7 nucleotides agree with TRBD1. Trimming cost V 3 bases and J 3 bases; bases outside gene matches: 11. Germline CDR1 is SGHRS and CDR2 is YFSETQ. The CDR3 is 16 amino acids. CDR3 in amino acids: CASSYGQVSRDYGYTF. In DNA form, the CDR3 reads TGCGCCAGCAGCTACGGACAGGTCTCGAGGGACTATGGCTACACCTTC.

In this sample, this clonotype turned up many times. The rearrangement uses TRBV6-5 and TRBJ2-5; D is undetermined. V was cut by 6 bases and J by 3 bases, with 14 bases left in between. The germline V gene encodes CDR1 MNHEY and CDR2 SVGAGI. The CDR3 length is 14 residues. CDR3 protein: CASSQGYGEETQYF. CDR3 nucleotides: TGTGCCAGCAGCCAAGGATATGGTGAAGAGACCCAGTACTTC.

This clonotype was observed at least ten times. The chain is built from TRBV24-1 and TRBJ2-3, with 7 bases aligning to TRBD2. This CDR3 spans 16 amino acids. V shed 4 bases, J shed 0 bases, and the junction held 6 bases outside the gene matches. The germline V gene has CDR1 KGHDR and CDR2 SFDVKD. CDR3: CATSDLSGTSTDTQYF. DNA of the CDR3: TGTGCCACCAGTGACCTAAGCGGGACTAGCACAGATACGCAGTATTTT.

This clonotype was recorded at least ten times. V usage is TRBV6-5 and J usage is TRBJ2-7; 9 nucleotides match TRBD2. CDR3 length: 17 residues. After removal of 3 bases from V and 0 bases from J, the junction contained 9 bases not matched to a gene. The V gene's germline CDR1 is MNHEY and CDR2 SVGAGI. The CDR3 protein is CASSYSPSGTSSYEQYF. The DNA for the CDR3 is TGTGCCAGCAGTTATTCCCCTAGCGGGACGAGCTCCTACGAGCAGTACTTC.

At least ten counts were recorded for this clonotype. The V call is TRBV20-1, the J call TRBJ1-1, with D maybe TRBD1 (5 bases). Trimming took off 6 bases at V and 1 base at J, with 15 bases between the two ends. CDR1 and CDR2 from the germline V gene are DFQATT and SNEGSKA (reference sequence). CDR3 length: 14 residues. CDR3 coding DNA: TGCAGTGCCGTACACGGGACCCGGAACACTGAAGCTTTCTTT. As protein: CSAVHGTRNTEAFF.

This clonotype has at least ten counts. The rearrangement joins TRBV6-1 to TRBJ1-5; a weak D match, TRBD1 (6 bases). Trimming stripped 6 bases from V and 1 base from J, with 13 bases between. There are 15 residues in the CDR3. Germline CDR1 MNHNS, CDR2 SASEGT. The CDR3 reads CASRALRGSNQPQHF. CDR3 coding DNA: TGTGCCAGCAGGGCCCTCAGGGGAAGCAATCAGCCCCAGCATTTT.

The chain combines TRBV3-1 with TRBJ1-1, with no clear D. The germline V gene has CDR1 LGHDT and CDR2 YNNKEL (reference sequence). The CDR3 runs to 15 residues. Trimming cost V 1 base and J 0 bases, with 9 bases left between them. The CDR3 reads CASSQATNMNTEAFF. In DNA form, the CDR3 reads TGTGCCAGCAGCCAAGCGACGAATATGAACACTGAAGCTTTCTTT.